The clone carrying this TCR beta chain was detected once. Original analysis: How many nucleated cells were present was estimated from reference gene primer amplification. TCRdb's table, derived via immunoSEQ multiplex PCR, lists solely in-frame clones and lacks some. D and trimming were read from the DNA, whereas the V and J calls and clone size are those reported in that table. The sample records 75,000 to 95,000 clones, 80% to 85% being singletons. V lost 1 base, J lost 3 bases, and 10 bases lay in between. Germline values: CDR1 SGHTA, CDR2 FQGNSA. The CDR3 spans 15 residues. These data are taken from a study of blood T cell repertoires in COVID-19. Study context: The United States, Italy and Spain supplied acute and convalescent COVID-19 samples. PBMCs, B-cell-depleted T cells, or T cells provided the cDNA or gDNA that made up the material.

The chain carries TRBV7-2 and TRBJ1-5; TRBD1 might be the D (5 bases). This clonotype was obtained from a man aged 55-75 years with acute or convalescent COVID-19. Sample: peripheral blood. CDR3 nucleotide sequence: TGTGCCAGCAGCTTAGTAGACAGCACCAATCAGCCCCAGCATTTT. Protein product: CASSLVDSTNQPQHF.